This TCR beta chain was retrieved from a study of T cells in Graves' hyperthyroidism and ophthalmopathy (dated by TCRdb to about 2019). Background for the entire study: Peripheral blood was sampled at the time of initial diagnosis, prior to any treatment. In addition, the study compared T-cell repertoires in thyroid tissue and in blood from about 6 Graves' hyperthyroidism patients. After blood sampling, hyperthyroidism patients were treated with methimazole at a starting dose of 30 mg daily, and ophthalmopathy patients were treated with high-dose intravenous methylprednisolone. The paper reports TCR Vbeta CDR3 sequencing of 140 or so peripheral blood samples: under 45 ophthalmopathy, 70 to 85 hyperthyroidism and approximately 17 progressor patients. The approximately 90 discovery patients were divided at random into training and test sets in a 7:3 ratio. To identify distinguishing TCR V-J signatures, a discovery cohort of about 95 patients was used, comprising 40 to 45 with Graves' ophthalmopathy and around 60 with stable Graves' hyperthyroidism. An independent validation cohort of under 20 hyperthyroidism patients and 17 patients who later progressed to ophthalmopathy tested prospective prediction of ophthalmopathy. The full study reports these points: Ophthalmopathy was separated from stable hyperthyroidism by a 13 V-J signature model, with just over 85% sensitivity and around 81% specificity obtained in cross-validation and 80%/75% obtained in testing. No statistical method was used to fix the sample size in advance, and group allocation was not hidden from the investigators. During validation, the model predicted progression to ophthalmopathy a median of about 6.5 months ahead of onset, with around 70% sensitivity and about 75% specificity. Most expanded thyroid clonotypes (frequency above 0.001) were also detected in blood, suggesting blood repertoires may reflect thyroid immune responses.

With regard to this clonotype: This receptor's antigen is unknown. Per-base quality was not reported, and no clone a single base away is much larger than it.

TCR beta CDR3 regions were amplified from RNA transcripts. A first-round RT-PCR of the TCR CDR3 used the HTBI primer set with the Qiagen OneStep RT-PCR kit. Libraries were constructed in a second round of multiplex PCR, after which size selection and purification were performed. Libraries were sequenced paired-end with 100 bp reads on an Illumina HiSeq2000. The paper's processing steps were these. SOAPnuke was used to process the raw data, with reads discarded if the reads contained adapters or uncalled bases, had a mean Phred below 15, or lacked an exact constant-primer or identifier match. COPE v1.2.5 was used to merge high-quality paired reads, and clonotypes were defined as unique nucleotide sequences. MiTCR v1.1 was used to align the clonotypes against IMGT TRBV, TRBD and TRBJ reference segments. The analysis included only V-J combinations with a frequency above 0.0001, which together covered about 99% of the repertoires. The TCS score was defined as F50 (clonal expansion) divided by E x V (chaos), with BLOSUM62-based TCRdist calculated between CDR3 peptides within each V-J. Welch's t-statistics and random forest reduced around 550 V-J features to 13, which were used in a naive Bayes classifier (R e1071). TCRdb redid the processing of the public reads, applying fastp at Q25 and MiXCR, and retained in-frame beta chains. Merged by CDR3 protein, the rows form single entries marked with the most common genes and DNA. The V and J calls shown here were made by TCRdb, not taken from the authors' results. This sample holds 600,000 to 650,000 distinct CDR3 sequences; 15% to 20% were observed only once. The ten largest make up 3% to 4.5% of the sample.

Stable Graves' hyperthyroidism was defined as no progression to ophthalmopathy during 18 months of follow-up. Hyperthyroidism patients were newly diagnosed, with disease duration under 2 months, and aged 18 to 65 years. The study excluded patients with uncontrolled infections, other autoimmune diseases, pregnancy or lactation. Diagnoses were based on clinical symptoms, serum thyroxine and TRAb, thyroid ultrasound and orbital computed tomography. PBMCs were separated from 7.5 to 10 ml of fresh peripheral blood using Ficoll-Paque density gradient centrifugation. Total RNA was extracted with Trizol reagent, and quality was checked on an Agilent 2100 Bioanalyzer. Sequencing was done on a sample of blood. This receptor was taken from a woman aged 30 to 39 with Graves' hyperthyroidism.

CDR3 sequence: CASSLEATVEAFF. The nucleotide sequence is TGTGCCAGCAGCTTAGAGGCTACAGTTGAAGCTTTCTTT. The chain joins TRBV7-9 to TRBJ1-1, with an unclear D gene assignment. V gives up 1 base and J gives up 7 bases, and the segment between their germline ends measures 10 bases. Spanning cysteine to phenylalanine, the CDR3 consists of 13 amino acids. Only the CDR3 portion is preserved as DNA: 39 bases, with reading frame beginning at the first base. As encoded in the germline V gene (reference sequence), CDR1 is SEHNR while CDR2 is FQNEAQ.